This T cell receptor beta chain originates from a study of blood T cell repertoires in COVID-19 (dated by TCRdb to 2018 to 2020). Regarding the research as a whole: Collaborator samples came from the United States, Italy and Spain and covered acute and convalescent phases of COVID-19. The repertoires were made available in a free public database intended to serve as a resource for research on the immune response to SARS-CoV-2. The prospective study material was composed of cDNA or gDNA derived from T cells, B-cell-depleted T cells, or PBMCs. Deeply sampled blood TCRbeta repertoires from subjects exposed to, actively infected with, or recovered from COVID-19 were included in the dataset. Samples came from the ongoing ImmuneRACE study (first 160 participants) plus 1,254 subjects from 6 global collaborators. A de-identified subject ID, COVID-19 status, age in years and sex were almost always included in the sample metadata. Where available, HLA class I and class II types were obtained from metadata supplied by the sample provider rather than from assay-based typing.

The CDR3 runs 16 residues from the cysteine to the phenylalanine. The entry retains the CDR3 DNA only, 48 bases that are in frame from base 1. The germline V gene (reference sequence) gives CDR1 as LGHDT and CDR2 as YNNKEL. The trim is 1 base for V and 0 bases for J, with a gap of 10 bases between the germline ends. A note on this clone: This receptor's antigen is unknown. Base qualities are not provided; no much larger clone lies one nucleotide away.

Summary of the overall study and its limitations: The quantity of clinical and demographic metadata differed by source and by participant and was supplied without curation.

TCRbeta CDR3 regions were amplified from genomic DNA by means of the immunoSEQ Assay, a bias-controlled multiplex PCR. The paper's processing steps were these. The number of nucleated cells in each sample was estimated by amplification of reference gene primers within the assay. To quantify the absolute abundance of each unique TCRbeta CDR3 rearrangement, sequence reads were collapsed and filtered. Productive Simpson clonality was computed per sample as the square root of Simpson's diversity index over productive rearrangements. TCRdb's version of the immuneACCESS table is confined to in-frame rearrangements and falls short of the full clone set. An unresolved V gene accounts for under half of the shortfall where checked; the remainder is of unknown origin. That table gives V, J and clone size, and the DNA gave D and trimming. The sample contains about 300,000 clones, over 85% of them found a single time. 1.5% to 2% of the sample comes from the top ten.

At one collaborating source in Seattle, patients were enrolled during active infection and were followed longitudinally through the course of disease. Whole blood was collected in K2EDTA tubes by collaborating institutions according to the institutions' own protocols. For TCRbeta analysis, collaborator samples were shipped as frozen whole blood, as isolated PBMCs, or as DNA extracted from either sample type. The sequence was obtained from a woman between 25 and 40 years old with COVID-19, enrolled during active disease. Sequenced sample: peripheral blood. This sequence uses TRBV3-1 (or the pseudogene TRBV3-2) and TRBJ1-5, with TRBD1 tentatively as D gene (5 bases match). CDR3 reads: CASSQGTPYSNQPQHF. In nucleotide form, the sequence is TGTGCCAGCAGCCAAGGGACACCATATAGCAATCAGCCCCAGCATTTT.